The clone carrying this TCR beta chain has only a few counts. Antigen unknown. The entry originates in a study of metastatic and nonmetastatic thyroid tumors. Study overall: Repertoires of blood and of tissue (tumor or nodule) from malignant and benign thyroid patients were compared. Study-wide results and limits: A significant increase in TCR beta diversity was reportedly seen in malignant thyroid tumors relative to benign nodules, in blood and tumor.

This CDR3 has 12 amino acids. V dropped 3 bases and J dropped 8 bases, with 10 bases sitting between them. Germline lookup yields CDR1 ENHRY and CDR2 SYGVKD. Nobody among the patients had been given any treatment before thyroid surgery. Per the authors' pipeline: CDR3 differences across clinicopathological groups were used to build a distant-metastasis classifier for papillary thyroid cancer. Using MiXCR, TCRdb reanalyzed the PCR reads. The V and J calls, along with clone size, are taken from TCRdb and not from the paper's own processing. The sample has over 15,000 clones, 25% to 30% seen once. Sequences were obtained from tumor tissue. The chain has TRBV10-3 and TRBJ1-1; weak D call: TRBD1 (5 bases). This sequence was found in a male donor with papillary thyroid cancer or a benign thyroid nodule (not recorded which). Some clones in this sample may be carry-over from other donors' samples. The CDR3, as DNA: TGTGCCATCAGTGATGAAACAGGAGAAGCTTTCTTT. Its protein is CAISDETGEAFF.